This T cell receptor (beta chain) comes out of a study of early T cells in non-severe SARS-CoV-2 infection. Study-wide background: Bulk RNA isolated from unsorted whole blood underwent sequencing; chains were not paired.

Study outcomes and limitations: CD4 and private specificities were missed by VDJdb matching, which favored anti-spike CD8 responses.

This clonotype has more than one count but fewer than ten. Its specificity is not known. Trimming shortened V by 6 bases and J by 7 bases, and 9 bases separated the two germline ends. This CDR3 comprises 12 residues. Germline V CDR1 and CDR2: MGHDK, SYGVNS. Individual cDNA molecules received unique molecular identifiers. TCRdb re-called the 5' RACE reads through MiXCR, storing one row per CDR3 protein. Of about 48,000 distinct CDR3 sequences in the sample, approximately 7.5% were seen once. The sequence came from an adult who was a healthcare worker with PCR-confirmed SARS-CoV-2 infection or an uninfected control (not recorded which). The genes are TRBV25-1 and TRBJ1-4; D gene uncertain. The sequencing input was whole blood. In DNA form, the CDR3 reads TGTGCCAGCAGGACGAATGGTGAAAAACTGTTTTTT. Translated, it gives CASRTNGEKLFF.